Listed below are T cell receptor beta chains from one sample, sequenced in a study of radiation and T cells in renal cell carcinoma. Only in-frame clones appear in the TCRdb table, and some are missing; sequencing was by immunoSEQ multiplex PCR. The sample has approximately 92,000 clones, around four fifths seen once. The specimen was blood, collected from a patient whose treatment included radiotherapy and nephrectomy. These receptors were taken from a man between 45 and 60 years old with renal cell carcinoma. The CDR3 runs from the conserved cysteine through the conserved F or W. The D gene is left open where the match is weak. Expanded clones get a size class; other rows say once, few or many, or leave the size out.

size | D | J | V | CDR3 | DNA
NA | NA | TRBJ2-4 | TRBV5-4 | CASSTGTAIQYF | TGTGCCAGCAGCACCGGGACGGCCATTCAGTACTTC
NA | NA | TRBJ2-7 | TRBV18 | CASSPLGAPIGEQYF | TGTGCCAGCTCACCACTGGGTGCCCCGATTGGGGAGCAGTACTTC
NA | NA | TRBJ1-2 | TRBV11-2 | CASSLGHDYGYTF | TGTGCCAGCAGCTTGGGACACGACTATGGCTACACCTTC
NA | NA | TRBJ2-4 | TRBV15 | CATSRDKEGDKNIQYF | TGTGCCACCAGCAGAGATAAGGAGGGGGACAAAAACATTCAGTACTTC
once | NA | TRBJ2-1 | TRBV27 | CASSLIAYNEQFF | TGTGCCAGCAGTTTAATAGCCTACAATGAGCAGTTCTTC
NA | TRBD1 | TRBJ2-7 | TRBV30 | CAWRGLTGGSYEQYF | TGTGCCTGGAGGGGACTCACAGGGGGCTCCTACGAGCAGTACTTC
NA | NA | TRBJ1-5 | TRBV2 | CASSEAYGEQPQHF | TGTGCCAGCAGTGAAGCATACGGGGAACAGCCCCAGCATTTT
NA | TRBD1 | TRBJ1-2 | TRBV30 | CAWTLQGHYGYTF | TGTGCCTGGACCCTACAGGGGCACTATGGCTACACCTTC
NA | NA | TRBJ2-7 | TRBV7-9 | CASSQGQYYEQYF | TGTGCCAGCAGCCAGGGGCAGTACTACGAGCAGTACTTC
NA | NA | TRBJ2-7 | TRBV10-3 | CAISESGLRSYEQYF | TGTGCCATCAGTGAGTCGGGCCTCCGATCCTACGAGCAGTACTTC
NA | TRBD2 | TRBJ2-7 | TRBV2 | CASTKRGGYEQYF | TGTGCCAGCACGAAGCGGGGGGGTTACGAGCAGTACTTC
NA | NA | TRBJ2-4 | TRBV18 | CASSPPASENIQYF | TGTGCCAGCTCACCACCGGCTAGCGAGAACATTCAGTACTTC
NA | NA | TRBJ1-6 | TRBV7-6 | CASSPGARESYNSPLHF | TGTGCCAGCAGCCCCGGGGCCAGGGAATCCTATAATTCACCCCTCCACTTT
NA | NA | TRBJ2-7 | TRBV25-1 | CASSERQYAYEQYF | TGTGCCAGCAGTGAAAGGCAGTATGCCTACGAGCAGTACTTC
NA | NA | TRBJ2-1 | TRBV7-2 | CASSEAGHSYNEQFF | TGTGCCAGCAGCGAAGCGGGCCATTCCTACAATGAGCAGTTCTTC
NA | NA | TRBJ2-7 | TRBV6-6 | CASSYSLAKTYEQYF | TGTGCCAGCAGTTACTCTCTAGCGAAGACCTACGAGCAGTACTTC
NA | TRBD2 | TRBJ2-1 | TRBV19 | CASSIVARLAGDVSHNEQFF | TGTGCCAGTAGTATAGTAGCCAGGCTAGCGGGAGATGTGTCTCACAATGAGCAGTTCTTC
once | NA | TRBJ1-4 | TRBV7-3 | CASSPLNGGISNEKLFF | TGTGCCAGCAGCCCACTCAATGGAGGAATCAGTAATGAAAAACTGTTTTTT
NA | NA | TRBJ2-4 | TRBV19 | CASSNREAKNIQYF | TGTGCCAGTAGTAACAGGGAGGCCAAAAACATTCAGTACTTC
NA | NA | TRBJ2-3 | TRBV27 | CASSLKQGGTDTQYF | TGTGCCAGCAGTTTAAAACAGGGAGGCACAGATACGCAGTATTTT
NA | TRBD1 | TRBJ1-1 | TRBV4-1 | CASSQSPGTGPEAFF | TGCGCCAGCAGCCAAAGTCCCGGGACAGGGCCTGAAGCTTTCTTT
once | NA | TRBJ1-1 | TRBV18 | CASSQGPDTEAFF | TGTGCCAGCTCACAAGGCCCGGACACTGAAGCTTTCTTT
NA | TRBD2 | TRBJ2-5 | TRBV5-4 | CASSLAGVEETQYF | TGTGCCAGCAGCTTAGCGGGAGTGGAAGAGACCCAGTACTTC
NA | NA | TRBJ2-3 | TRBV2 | CASSSRTGTDTQYF | TGTGCCAGCAGTTCCCGGACGGGCACAGATACGCAGTATTTT
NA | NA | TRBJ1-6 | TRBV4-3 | CASSQDSWAQHYNSPLHF | TGCGCCAGCAGCCAAGATTCGTGGGCACAACACTATAATTCACCCCTCCACTTT
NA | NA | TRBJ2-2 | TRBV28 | CASSQGTGELFF | TGTGCCAGCAGCCAAGGTACCGGGGAGCTGTTTTTT
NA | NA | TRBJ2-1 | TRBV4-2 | CASSHREGEQFF | TGTGCCAGCAGCCATCGCGAGGGTGAGCAGTTCTTC
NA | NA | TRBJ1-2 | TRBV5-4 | CASSHPRGNYGYTF | TGTGCCAGCAGCCACCCCCGGGGAAACTATGGCTACACCTTC
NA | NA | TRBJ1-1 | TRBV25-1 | CASSEYGQVGNTEAFF | TGTGCCAGCAGTGAATATGGTCAAGTGGGGAACACTGAAGCTTTCTTT
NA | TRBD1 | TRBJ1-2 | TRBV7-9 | CASRLTGSTGYGYTF | TGTGCCAGCCGCTTGACAGGGAGCACGGGCTATGGCTACACCTTC
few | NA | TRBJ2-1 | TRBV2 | CASIPGAPYNEQFF | TGTGCCAGCATCCCGGGGGCCCCCTACAATGAGCAGTTCTTC
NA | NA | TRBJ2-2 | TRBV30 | CAWSVQDPGELFF | TGTGCCTGGAGTGTCCAAGATCCGGGGGAGCTGTTTTTT
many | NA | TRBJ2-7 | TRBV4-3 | CASSQVNDYEQYF | TGCGCCAGCAGCCAAGTTAACGACTACGAGCAGTACTTC
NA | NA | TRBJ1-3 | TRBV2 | CASSANPAHSGNTIYF | TGTGCCAGCAGTGCGAATCCTGCACACTCTGGAAACACCATATATTTT